Described below is a single T cell receptor beta chain sequence and its context. Then a second PCR, running about 6 to 11 cycles, was carried out with a sample-barcoded 5' primer and a J-beta primer mix. TCRdb analysed the 5' RACE reads with MiXCR anew, one entry per CDR3 protein. The sample comprises approximately 1,700,000 distinct CDR3 sequences, about 39% of which are singletons, and 23% rests with the top ten. The data belong to a study of blood T cells in healthy people across ages. This CDR3 has 16 amino acids. Germline V gene data show CDR1 as SGHRS and CDR2 as YFSETQ. The ends were cut back, 4 bases at V and 3 bases at J, with 19 bases in the middle.

The sequenced material came from blood. The rearrangement uses TRBV5-1 and TRBJ2-5, with a weak D call TRBD1 (5 bases). The sequence was collected from a human donor in good health. The CDR3 loop is CASSASPAGSKETQYF. For the CDR3, the DNA is TGCGCCAGCAGCGCGAGCCCAGCAGGGTCTAAAGAGACCCAGTACTTC.